The present entry profiles one T cell receptor (beta chain) with its context. The time point was: newly diagnosed GD, antithyroid drugs for less than 3 months. Researchers made the TCR library from RNA that was extracted from PBMCs. This record belongs to a study of regulatory T cells in long-lasting Graves disease. This CDR3 has 15 amino acids. Germline CDR1 SGHRS, CDR2 YFSETQ. Losses at the gene ends were 1 base for V and 4 bases for J; bases not matched to a gene: 7. According to the study, TCR beta libraries were built with iRepertoire HTBI primers and CDR3-region Arm-PCR. TCRdb used MiXCR to reprocess the multiplex PCR reads, holding one entry per CDR3 protein. Of around 250,000 distinct CDR3 sequences listed, approximately 20% were seen once; the top ten hold approximately 15%. These same records also appear under a second study, on T cells in Graves' hyperthyroidism and ophthalmopathy.

The chain has TRBV5-1 and TRBJ1-2; 7 nucleotides align to TRBD1. The sequence came from a woman aged 25 to 39 with Graves disease. The sample in question was peripheral blood mononuclear cells (PBMCs), obtained at new diagnosis, from a patient treated with antithyroid drugs. The CDR3 sequence is CASSLPDRARYGYTF. The CDR3 DNA reads as TGCGCCAGCAGCTTGCCTGACAGGGCTCGCTATGGCTACACCTTC. Together with reference TRBV5-1 and TRBJ1-2, the CDR3 gives the full variable domain: KAGVTQTPRYLIKTRGQQVTLSCSPISGHRSVSWYQQTPGQGLQFLFEYFSETQRNKGNFPGRFSGRQFSNSRSEMNVSTLELGDSALYLCASSLPDRARYGYTFGSGTRLTVV.